The 29 T cell receptor beta chains below come from one sample, sequenced in a study of OX40 agonist ivuxolimab in advanced cancers. The method was the immunoSEQ multiplex PCR assay. Entries here come from immuneACCESS through TCRdb and include only in-frame sequences with V and J called. Some clones fail to appear in such tables; in the studies checked, an unresolved V gene covers under half of the shortfall, and the cause of the remainder is unknown. The table for this sample lists more than 65,000 clones; around 84% of them were counted only once. Clones ranked in the top ten supply about 0.76% of the sample. This sample comprised CD4+ or CD8+ T cells sorted from blood, obtained in a trial of the OX40 agonist ivuxolimab. The origin of the receptors is an adult with an advanced solid tumor such as melanoma, head and neck, liver or kidney cancer.

The chain employs TRBV6-1 and TRBJ2-7, with D tentatively TRBD2 (6 bases). Germline V lookup: CDR1 MNHNS, CDR2 SASEGT. This CDR3 has 13 amino acids. The V end was cut by 4 bases, the J end by 5 bases, with 12 bases between. CDR3 amino acids: CASSGPGGNEQYF. The CDR3 DNA follows: TGTGCCAGCAGTGGTCCCGGGGGTAACGAGCAGTACTTC.

This clone was detected once. The chain is built from TRBV27 and TRBJ2-1, with 8 positions matching TRBD2. The germline gives CDR1 MNHEY, CDR2 SMNVEV (reference sequence). The length of the CDR3 is 15 residues. The ends lost 3 bases at V and 4 bases at J; junction bases unmatched: 5. The CDR3 sequence is CASSFLAGGYNEQFF. The CDR3 DNA is TGTGCCAGCAGTTTTCTAGCGGGCGGATACAATGAGCAGTTCTTC.

This clone has only one observation. The chain couples TRBV9 to TRBJ2-7; 14 nucleotides agree with TRBD2. With V trimmed by 4 bases and J by 4 bases, 7 bases remained unmatched. From germline, CDR1 is SGDLS and CDR2 YYNGEE. This CDR3 has 16 amino acids. The CDR3, as DNA: TGTGCCAGCAGCCCCGGGACTAGCGGGAGTGGGTACGAGCAGTACTTC. Its protein product is CASSPGTSGSGYEQYF.

The chain has TRBV30 and TRBJ2-2; no definite D call. CDR1 and CDR2 (germline): GTSNPN, SVGIG (reference sequence). Trimming stripped 3 bases from V and 3 bases from J, with 8 bases between. The CDR3 extends over 13 amino acids. In nucleotides, the CDR3 is TGTGCCTGGAGGCACCTTGACACCGGGGAGCTGTTTTTT. The encoded protein is CAWRHLDTGELFF.

The V gene is TRBV15, the J gene TRBJ2-1; perhaps D is TRBD1 or TRBD2 (5 bases each). The length of the CDR3 is 12 residues. The V end was cut by 5 bases, the J end by 15 bases, with 17 bases between. Germline assignment: CDR1 LNHNV and CDR2 YYDKDF (reference sequence). The DNA for the CDR3 is TGTGCCACCAGCGCCCGGGACGCCATAAGGTTCTTC. As protein: CATSARDAIRFF.

The chain uses TRBV11-1 and TRBJ1-1; no clear D. Germline CDR1 is SGHAT and CDR2 is FQDESV (reference sequence). The CDR3 runs 14 residues. With 5 bases removed from V and 7 bases from J, the gap between germline ends came to 17 bases. The CDR3, as DNA: TGTGCCAGCAGCCTTCGAGCGGGAACGGTTGAAGCTTTCTTT. Amino acids: CASSLRAGTVEAFF.

This sequence joins TRBV6-5 and TRBJ2-7, with D possibly TRBD2 on 5 matching bases. This CDR3 has 14 amino acids. Germline CDR1 MNHEY, CDR2 SVGAGI. Trimming left V 6 bases short and J 5 bases short, with 17 bases between. CDR3 sequence reads: CASRLRVGVHEQYF. CDR3 in DNA: TGTGCCAGCAGGCTACGAGTCGGGGTACACGAGCAGTACTTC.

The chain has TRBV5-6 and TRBJ2-7; D may be TRBD2 (5 bases). The V end was cut by 3 bases, the J end by 2 bases, with 12 bases between. Looked up from germline, CDR1 is SGHDT and CDR2 is YYEEEE. The CDR3 loop spans 14 amino acids. The CDR3: CASSSPSGPYEQYF. The CDR3, as DNA: TGTGCCAGCAGCTCCCCGAGCGGTCCCTACGAGCAGTACTTC.

CDR3 in amino acids: CASSPFQPNTEAFF. In nucleotides, the CDR3 is TGTGCCAGCAGCCCCTTCCAGCCCAACACTGAAGCTTTCTTT. The chain combines TRBV7-9 with TRBJ1-1; D remains ambiguous. Germline values: CDR1 SEHNR, CDR2 FQNEAQ (reference sequence). The CDR3 length is 14 residues. Between the trimmed V and J ends, which lost 5 bases and 2 bases, there was a span of 12 bases.

The chain has TRBV7-9 and TRBJ1-1; no definite D call. The CDR3 sequence is 13 residues long. V was pared by 3 bases and J by 5 bases, with 10 bases between. Germline lookup yields CDR1 SEHNR and CDR2 FQNEAQ (reference sequence). The CDR3 coding sequence is TGTGCCAGCAGCTTTCGGGCTGAGACTGAAGCTTTCTTT. It codes for CASSFRAETEAFF.

The chain carries TRBV11-2 and TRBJ2-1, with unresolved D. The germline V gene has CDR1 SGHAT and CDR2 FQNNGV. With 0 bases removed from V and 0 bases from J, the gap between germline ends came to 6 bases. This CDR3 region has 15 residues. CDR3 amino acids: CASSLDLGSYNEQFF. For the CDR3, the DNA is TGTGCCAGCAGCTTAGATCTGGGCTCCTACAATGAGCAGTTCTTC.

V usage is TRBV2 and J usage is TRBJ2-1, with D perhaps assigned TRBD1 or TRBD2 (5 bases each). V was clipped by 2 bases and J by 4 bases, with 12 bases between them. Germline V CDR1 and CDR2: SNHLY, FYNNEI. This CDR3 is built from 15 residues. The CDR3 here is CASSETRGSYNEQFF. In nucleotides, the CDR3 is TGTGCCAGCAGTGAAACTAGGGGATCATACAATGAGCAGTTCTTC.

This chain uses TRBV7-9 with TRBJ1-1; 10 bases map to TRBD1. V shed 4 bases and J 7 bases; nucleotides not matched to a gene: 6. The CDR3 runs 14 residues. Germline V gene lookup returns CDR1 SEHNR and CDR2 FQNEAQ (reference sequence). The CDR3 sequence is CASSSGQGWGEAFF. CDR3 bases: TGTGCCAGCAGCTCGGGACAGGGGTGGGGTGAAGCTTTCTTT.

The chain carries TRBV5-8 and TRBJ2-5, with TRBD2 matching 11 bases. The CDR3 has 16 residues. Germline V gives CDR1 SGHTS, CDR2 YDEGEE. J gave up 5 bases and V 9 bases, and 15 bases lay outside the gene matches. This CDR3 is CAKKTSGNSGWETQYF. For the CDR3, the DNA is TGTGCCAAAAAGACTAGCGGGAACTCTGGTTGGGAGACCCAGTACTTC.

V and J are TRBV5-6 and TRBJ2-7; 7 bases are shared with TRBD1. The junction had 3 bases not matched to a gene; V was cut back by 4 bases and J by 2 bases. This CDR3 has 13 amino acids. Germline V lookup: CDR1 SGHDT, CDR2 YYEEEE. The CDR3 loop reads CASSRGQPYEQYF. Written as DNA, the CDR3 is TGTGCCAGCAGCCGGGGACAGCCCTACGAGCAGTACTTC.

CDR3 sequence: CASGSSGGTDTQYF. CDR3 bases: TGTGCCAGTGGCTCGAGCGGAGGAACAGATACGCAGTATTTT. The chain combines TRBV19 with TRBJ2-3, with D tentatively TRBD2 (5 bases). Trimming removed 8 bases at V and 3 bases at J, with 15 bases between. Germline CDR1 LNHDA, CDR2 SQIVND (reference sequence). The CDR3 spans 14 residues. Combining the CDR3 with reference TRBV19 and TRBJ2-3 gives the whole variable domain DGGITQSPKYLFRKEGQNVTLSCEQNLNHDAMYWYRQDPGQGLRLIYYSQIVNDFQKGDIAEGYSVSREKKESFPLTVTSAQKNPTAFYLCASGSSGGTDTQYFGPGTRLTVL.

The genes are TRBV2 and TRBJ2-3; D not resolved. In germline, CDR1 is SNHLY, CDR2 FYNNEI. This CDR3 has 11 residues. The V gene lost 7 bases and the J gene lost 6 bases, with 8 bases spanning the gap. CDR3 bases: TGTGCCAGCACCCTGTCGGATACGCAGTATTTT. Residues: CASTLSDTQYF.

The chain is built from TRBV28 and TRBJ1-1; perhaps TRBD1 as D (5 bases). Germline V CDR1 and CDR2: MDHEN, SYDVKM. Trimming pared 2 bases from V and 5 bases from J, leaving 15 bases between. CDR3 length: 15 residues. The DNA for the CDR3 is TGTGCCAGCAGTTTAAGGCCAGGGAGAGGGACTGAAGCTTTCTTT. Protein: CASSLRPGRGTEAFF.

This chain joins TRBV30 and TRBJ1-3; D is unresolved. The germline V and J ends were trimmed by 3 bases and 0 bases, with 6 bases remaining between them. CDR3 size: 13 residues. Germline loops: CDR1 GTSNPN, CDR2 SVGIG (reference sequence). The CDR3 protein is CAWSPGSGNTIYF. CDR3 DNA: TGTGCCTGGAGCCCAGGCTCTGGAAACACCATATATTTT.

The V gene is TRBV14, the J gene TRBJ2-5; the D call may be TRBD1 or TRBD2 (5 bases each). The CDR3 totals 17 residues. The V gene lost 0 bases and the J gene lost 8 bases, with 22 bases spanning the gap. Germline V gives CDR1 SGHDN, CDR2 FVKESK. The CDR3 DNA sequence: TGTGCCAGCAGCCAAGATGATCCTTCGGGGACCAAGACTACCCAGTACTTC. This translates into CASSQDDPSGTKTTQYF.

The chain links TRBV2 to TRBJ1-6; no reliable D call. The CDR3 is made up of 13 amino acids. In germline, CDR1 is SNHLY, CDR2 FYNNEI. V was trimmed by 4 bases and J by 7 bases, leaving 8 bases between them. The CDR3 region is CASSVRVNSPLHF. For the CDR3, the DNA is TGTGCCAGCAGTGTAAGGGTAAATTCACCCCTCCACTTT.

The chain joins TRBV2 to TRBJ1-1; perhaps TRBD1 as D (5 bases). The ends were cut back, 4 bases at V and 0 bases at J, with 6 bases in the middle. Per the germline V gene, CDR1 is SNHLY and CDR2 is FYNNEI. The CDR3 consists of 13 residues. This CDR3 is CASSAGLNTEAFF. CDR3 coding DNA: TGTGCCAGCAGTGCGGGACTGAACACTGAAGCTTTCTTT.

This clone has just a few counts. The J gene is TRBJ2-1, the V gene TRBV5-1; the D call may be TRBD1 or TRBD2 (5 bases each). V lost 5 bases and J 4 bases, leaving 13 bases between the germline ends. Germline CDR1 is SGHRS and CDR2 is YFSETQ. This CDR3 contains 14 residues. The CDR3 is CASRWGTDYNEQFF. Here the CDR3 DNA reads TGCGCCAGCAGGTGGGGGACGGATTACAATGAGCAGTTCTTC. Full variable domain (rest looked up from reference TRBV5-1 and TRBJ2-1): KAGVTQTPRYLIKTRGQQVTLSCSPISGHRSVSWYQQTPGQGLQFLFEYFSETQRNKGNFPGRFSGRQFSNSRSEMNVSTLELGDSALYLCASRWGTDYNEQFFGPGTRLTVL.

V and J are TRBV5-1 and TRBJ1-5; D call uncertain. V was clipped by 2 bases and J by 3 bases, with 12 bases between them. CDR3 length: 15 residues. CDR1 and CDR2 (germline): SGHRS, YFSETQ. The DNA of the CDR3 is TGCGCCAGCAGCTTAGACGGAGGGTCCAATCAGCCCCAGCATTTT. Encoded protein: CASSLDGGSNQPQHF.

This sequence joins TRBV2 and TRBJ2-1; possible D gene TRBD2, 6 bases. With 0 bases removed from V and 7 bases from J, the gap between germline ends came to 19 bases. This CDR3 has 17 amino acids. CDR1 SNHLY and CDR2 FYNNEI come from the germline V gene. The DNA of the CDR3 is TGTGCCAGCAGTGAAGCAAGGGGTCGCGGAGGGAGGAATGAGCAGTTCTTC. This codes for CASSEARGRGGRNEQFF.

The chain combines TRBV5-6 with TRBJ1-6, with 7 bases aligning to TRBD1. With 2 bases clipped from V and 10 bases from J, the junction kept 6 bases outside the gene matches. This CDR3 has 14 residues. CDR1 and CDR2 (germline): SGHDT, YYEEEE. The CDR3 region is CASSFGGGLSPLHF. Written as DNA, the CDR3 is TGTGCCAGCAGCTTTGGAGGGGGCTTGTCACCCCTCCACTTT. Variable domain in full (rest from reference TRBV5-6 and TRBJ1-6): DAGVTQSPTHLIKTRGQQVTLRCSPKSGHDTVSWYQQALGQGPQFIFQYYEEEERQRGNFPDRFSGHQFPNYSSELNVNALLLGDSALYLCASSFGGGLSPLHFGNGTRLTVT.

This rearrangement joins TRBV18 to TRBJ1-3, with no clear D. This CDR3 has 14 residues. From germline, CDR1 is KGHSH and CDR2 LQKENI. Trimming took off 0 bases at V and 4 bases at J, with 7 bases between the two ends. Here the CDR3 reads CASSPPGPGNTIYF. CDR3 sequence (DNA): TGTGCCAGCTCACCACCAGGTCCGGGAAACACCATATATTTT.

The chain uses TRBV11-2 and TRBJ1-1; TRBD1 is a possible D gene (5 bases). The length of the CDR3 is 16 residues. From germline, CDR1 is SGHAT and CDR2 FQNNGV. With 4 bases removed from V and 1 base from J, the gap between germline ends came to 16 bases. The CDR3 sequence is CASSSLAGRRNTEAFF. The CDR3 coding sequence is TGTGCCAGCAGCTCGCTAGCGGGGCGTAGGAACACTGAAGCTTTCTTT. Drawing the rest from reference TRBV11-2 and TRBJ1-1, the complete variable domain is EAGVAQSPRYKIIEKRQSVAFWCNPISGHATLYWYQQILGQGPKLLIQFQNNGVVDDSQLPKDRFSAERLKGVDSTLKIQPAKLEDSAVYLCASSSLAGRRNTEAFFGQGTRLTVV.

This clone was counted once. The chain has TRBV7-9 and TRBJ1-4, with no clear D. In germline, CDR1 is SEHNR, CDR2 FQNEAQ (reference sequence). V lost 3 bases, J lost 7 bases, and 3 bases lay in between. This CDR3 region has 11 residues. Here the CDR3 reads CASSFGEKLFF. The CDR3, as DNA: TGTGCCAGCAGCTTCGGTGAAAAACTGTTTTTT.